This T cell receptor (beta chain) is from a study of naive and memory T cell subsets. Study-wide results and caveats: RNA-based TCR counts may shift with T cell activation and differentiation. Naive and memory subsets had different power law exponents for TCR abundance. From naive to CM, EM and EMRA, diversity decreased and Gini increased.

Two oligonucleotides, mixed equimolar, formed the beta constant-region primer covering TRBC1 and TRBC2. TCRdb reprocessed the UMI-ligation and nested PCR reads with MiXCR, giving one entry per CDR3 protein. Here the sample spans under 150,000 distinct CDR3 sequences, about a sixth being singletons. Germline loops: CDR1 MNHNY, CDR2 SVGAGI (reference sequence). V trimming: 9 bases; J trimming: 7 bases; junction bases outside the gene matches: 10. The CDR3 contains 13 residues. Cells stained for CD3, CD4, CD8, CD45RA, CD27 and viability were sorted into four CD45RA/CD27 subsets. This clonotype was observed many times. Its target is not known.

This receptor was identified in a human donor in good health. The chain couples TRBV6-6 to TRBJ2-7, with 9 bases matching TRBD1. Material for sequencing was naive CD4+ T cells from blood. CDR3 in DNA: TGTGCCAGTTCCCGACAGGGGGGTTTGGAGCAGTACTTC. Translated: CASSRQGGLEQYF.